This TCR beta chain appears in the sequencing data of a study of blood T cell repertoires in COVID-19. Study-level information: Samples of COVID-19 (acute and convalescent) were obtained from the United States, Italy and Spain. Sample material is recorded as cDNA or gDNA derived from T cells, B-cell-depleted T cells, or PBMCs.

Original processing methods: Amplification of reference gene primers was used by the study to estimate nucleated cell counts. Only in-frame clones appear in the TCRdb table, and some are missing; sequencing was by immunoSEQ multiplex PCR. The DNA was the basis for D and trimming; V, J and clone size are from that table. The sample holds around 100,000 clones, about 86% seen once. Cohort 3 recovered donors had two negative PCRs, clearance, or symptom resolution. CDR3 length equals 16 residues. Trimming took off 1 base at V and 2 bases at J, with 12 bases between the two ends. The germline V gene has CDR1 MGHRA and CDR2 YSYEKL. This clone has a handful of counts.

The chain carries TRBV4-1 and TRBJ1-3; D is unresolved. The TCR comes from a woman aged 45-65 years who had recovered from COVID-19. Material for sequencing was PBMCs or T cells enriched from blood (not recorded which). As DNA, the CDR3 is TGCGCCAGCAGCCAAGGGGCCCTTCGTACTGGAAACACCATATATTTT. Protein sequence: CASSQGALRTGNTIYF.